This T cell receptor beta chain was identified in a study of T cell responses to AZD1222 COVID-19 vaccine. Whole-study context: Recipients boosted at about 4 weeks or about 12 weeks are pooled. Notes on the study in general: Donors in the cohort were predominantly white British and more often female, and clonal diversity was possibly underestimated.

On this clone itself: The antigen is unknown.

The CDR3 consists of 14 residues. CDR1 is SGHTA and CDR2 is FQGNSA in the germline V gene. Unmatched junction bases numbered 3, after V lost 2 bases and J lost 4 bases. Measured with immunoSEQ multiplex PCR; TCRdb has only the in-frame clones, and not every one. In the table there are around 100,000 clones, 88% of which are singletons. This TCR was sampled from an adult in good health. J is TRBJ2-5 and V is TRBV7-2, with 8 bases matching TRBD1. Sample: peripheral blood, taken on day 0 of AZD1222 vaccination. In DNA, the CDR3 is TGTGCCAGCAGCTTATCACAGGGGGGAGAGACCCAGTACTTC. This sequence encodes CASSLSQGGETQYF.